Below, 5 T cell receptor beta chains from the same sample are listed, as sequenced in a study of blood T cell repertoires in COVID-19. Sequenced by immunoSEQ multiplex PCR; TCRdb stores in-frame clones only, minus some. Of around 270,000 clones in the sample, more than 85% are singletons; the top ten hold under 3%. The sequenced sample consisted of peripheral blood. Receptor source: a person aged 18 to 30 with COVID-19, enrolled during active disease.

The chain is built from TRBV5-1 and TRBJ2-3, with 10 nucleotides matching TRBD2. With 4 bases clipped from V and 3 bases from J, the junction kept 5 bases outside the gene matches. Germline CDR1 is SGHRS and CDR2 is YFSETQ. There are 15 residues in the CDR3. CDR3 sequence: CASSLQRGGTDTQYF. The CDR3, as DNA: TGCGCCAGCAGCCTCCAGCGGGGGGGGACAGATACGCAGTATTTT. Based on the CDR3 plus reference TRBV5-1 and TRBJ2-3, the full variable domain is KAGVTQTPRYLIKTRGQQVTLSCSPISGHRSVSWYQQTPGQGLQFLFEYFSETQRNKGNFPGRFSGRQFSNSRSEMNVSTLELGDSALYLCASSLQRGGTDTQYFGPGTRLTVL.

This clone has just one count. The chain employs TRBV2 and TRBJ1-2; D remains unclear. CDR1 is SNHLY, CDR2 FYNNEI, per germline. This CDR3 is built from 13 residues. The V gene lost 5 bases and the J gene lost 3 bases, with 10 bases spanning the gap. The CDR3 here is CASSSTDDYGYTF. CDR3 bases: TGTGCCAGCAGTTCCACAGACGACTATGGCTACACCTTC.

Here the CDR3 reads CASSLSGGTQYF. The CDR3 bases are TGTGCCAGCAGCCTTTCGGGGGGTACGCAGTATTTT. The chain carries TRBV5-6 and TRBJ2-3, with 7 nucleotides matching TRBD2. J gave up 8 bases and V 4 bases, and 4 bases lay outside the gene matches. The CDR3 is 12 amino acids. Germline CDR1 and CDR2: SGHDT and YYEEEE. The whole variable domain, filled in from reference TRBV5-6 and TRBJ2-3, reads DAGVTQSPTHLIKTRGQQVTLRCSPKSGHDTVSWYQQALGQGPQFIFQYYEEEERQRGNFPDRFSGHQFPNYSSELNVNALLLGDSALYLCASSLSGGTQYFGPGTRLTVL.

The chain combines TRBV4-1 with TRBJ2-1; weak D call: TRBD2 (6 bases). The V end lost 1 base, the J end lost 3 bases, and 13 bases lay between the germline ends. The CDR3 runs to 16 residues. Germline values: CDR1 MGHRA, CDR2 YSYEKL. CDR3 sequence: CASSQAGSRSYNEQFF. In nucleotides, the CDR3 is TGCGCCAGCAGCCAAGCCGGGAGCAGGAGCTACAATGAGCAGTTCTTC.

V and J are TRBV18 and TRBJ2-7; TRBD2 agrees at 8 bases. V lost 4 bases, J lost 4 bases, and 3 bases stayed unmatched. Germline CDR1 is KGHSH and CDR2 is LQKENI. The length of the CDR3 is 13 residues. The CDR3 region is CASSQGTRYEQYF. CDR3 in DNA: TGTGCCAGCTCACAAGGGACTAGGTACGAGCAGTACTTC.